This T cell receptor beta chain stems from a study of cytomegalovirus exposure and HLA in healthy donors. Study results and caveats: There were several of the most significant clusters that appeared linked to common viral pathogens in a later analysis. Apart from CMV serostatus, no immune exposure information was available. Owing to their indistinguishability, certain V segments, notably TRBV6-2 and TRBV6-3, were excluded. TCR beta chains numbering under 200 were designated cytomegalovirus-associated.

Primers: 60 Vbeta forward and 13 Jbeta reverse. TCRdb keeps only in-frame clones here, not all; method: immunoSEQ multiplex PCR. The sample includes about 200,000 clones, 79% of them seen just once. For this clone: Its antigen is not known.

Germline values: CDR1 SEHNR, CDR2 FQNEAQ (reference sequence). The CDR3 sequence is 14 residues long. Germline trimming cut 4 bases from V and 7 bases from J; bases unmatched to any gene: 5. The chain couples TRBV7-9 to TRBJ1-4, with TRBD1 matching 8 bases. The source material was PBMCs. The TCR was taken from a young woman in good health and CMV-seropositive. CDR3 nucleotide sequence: TGTGCCAGCAGCTACCGACAGGGGCTTGAAAAACTGTTTTTT. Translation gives CASSYRQGLEKLFF. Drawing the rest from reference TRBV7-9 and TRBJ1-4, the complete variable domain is DTGVSQNPRHKITKRGQNVTFRCDPISEHNRLYWYRQTLGQGPEFLTYFQNEAQLEKSRLLSDRFSAERPKGSFSTLEIQRTEQGDSAMYLCASSYRQGLEKLFFGSGTQLSVL.